The T cell receptor beta chain described here comes from a study of blood T cell repertoires in COVID-19. Seattle patient enrollment occurred during active infection, with longitudinal follow-up thereafter. This clone was counted a single time. At one of its ends the junction is not consistent with the germline gene, which may arise from a read error. This CDR3 has 14 amino acids. The germline gives CDR1 SGHDT, CDR2 YYEEEE. Original data processing: Nucleated cell number was recorded as an estimate derived from reference gene primer amplification. Measured with immunoSEQ multiplex PCR; TCRdb has only the in-frame clones, and not every one. From that table come the V and J calls and clone size; the DNA was used to work out D and trimming. The table has roughly 100,000 clones, roughly 88% seen once; the top ten hold about 6.7%.

Sample: peripheral blood. The chain is built from TRBV5-6 and TRBJ1-4; TRBD1 matches at 8 bases. The clonotype originates from a man aged 18 to 29 with COVID-19, enrolled during active disease. CDR3 sequence (DNA): TGTGCCAGCAGGCCCGCAGGGGGCAACGAAAAACTGCTTTTT. Amino acids: CASRPAGGNEKLLF.